This entry features one T cell receptor (beta chain) sequence. This clone turned up a few times. Its binding antigen is unknown. Base-call qualities are not available, and no considerably larger clone is one nucleotide away. The sample originates from a study of beta chain features in type 1 diabetes listed by TCRdb under 2018. The study in broad terms: No differences in mean age, gender distribution, total cell number or subset yield were found between patients and healthy donors. A total of roughly 100 million sorted cells were examined across all samples, and a strong correlation was observed between cell number per subset and RNA yield. The study compared TCRB repertoires of sorted circulating CD4+ T cell subsets between recently diagnosed type 1 diabetes patients and matched healthy donors. Regulatory and stem cell-like memory subsets were obtained from only 8 patients and roughly 8 healthy donors, while naive and central memory subsets were obtained from all 30 or so donors. On the study overall, not on this receptor specifically: Because small numbers of individuals were included in the HLA sub-analyses, any influence of HLA type on TCRB rearrangement was left unresolved. Type 1 diabetes patients showed a moderate but significant shortening of TCRB CDR3 length in all four CD4+ subsets. At VDJ recombination sites, type 1 diabetes patients had fewer insertions and more deleted nucleotides, which implies abnormalities in thymic rearrangement. Because cDNA was sequenced instead of genomic DNA, activated cells with high expression could be over-represented, although the groups did not differ in activation or CD3 levels. PCR may preferentially amplify shorter templates, but because patient and control samples were amplified and corrected together, any resulting skew would affect both groups equally. Naive, central memory and regulatory TCRB repertoires appeared to be more similar among patients than among healthy donors.

Each donor gave one peripheral blood draw, averaging approximately 120 mL, which was collected into heparinised tubes. A BD FACSAria II and a panel including CD45RO, CCR7, CD25, CD127, CD95 and CD27 were used to sort naive, central memory, regulatory and stem cell-like memory CD4+ T cells. Purity was above 98% for every sorted population. Right away, PBMCs were isolated by Lymphoprep density gradient centrifugation and were stained directly, with no culture step. So that batch effects would be minimized, each experiment stained and sorted samples in pairs, pairing one healthy donor with one patient. From the germline V gene (reference sequence), CDR1 is SEHNR and CDR2 is FQNEAQ. A distance of 15 bases separates the germline ends of V and J, which lose 10 bases and 1 base respectively. Counted from cysteine to phenylalanine, this CDR3 has 14 amino acids. The DNA shown is the 42-base CDR3, in frame from base 1.

The entire amount of isolated RNA was reverse transcribed using the High Capacity cDNA Reverse Transcription Kit, so the sequenced TCRB transcripts were expressed ones. Deep immunoSEQ sequencing was performed on naive, central memory and regulatory T cell samples, with an average of approximately 4 million total reads per sample. After sorted cells were lysed in RLT buffer, RNA was extracted with DNase-treated RNeasy Micro or Mini kits, with the choice depending on cell number. Each cell subset was processed on its own to prevent cross-contamination, while patient and healthy donor samples were processed together. TCRB sequences were amplified from cDNA with the immunoSEQ multiplex PCR, producing 87-bp fragments spanning the CDR3 region. Sequencing of the amplicons was done on the Illumina HiSeq platform. The study's processing was this. PCR bias was computationally corrected using synthetic template baselines, reads within Hamming distance 2 were collapsed, and singletons that could not be merged were discarded. Reads were aligned to IMGT to assign V, D and J genes, CDR3 length, and insertions or deletions at six rearrangement sites. Clonotype counts were normalized to sorted cell number within each subset before computing true diversity and Gini coefficients with the tcR R package. The overlap coefficient, calculated on TCRB nucleotide sequences, was used to measure repertoire sharing. The clones in this table, taken by TCRdb from immuneACCESS, are in-frame only. Not every clone is retained; where verified, under half of the shortfall comes from an unresolved V gene, and the cause of the rest is unknown. V and J calls plus clone size are reproduced from that table; the DNA served to infer D and trimming. The sample table shows about 320,000 clones, and approximately 14% are seen once. About 6.6% of the sample goes to the ten largest clones.

Rearrangement joined TRBV7-9 to TRBJ2-3; there is no confident call for the D gene. The sequence was obtained from a man aged 25 to 45 in good health. The sample consisted of central memory CD4+ T cells from blood. The bases read TGTGCCAAGACTGGGGTGATGGGCACAGATACGCAGTATTTT. It codes for CAKTGVMGTDTQYF.